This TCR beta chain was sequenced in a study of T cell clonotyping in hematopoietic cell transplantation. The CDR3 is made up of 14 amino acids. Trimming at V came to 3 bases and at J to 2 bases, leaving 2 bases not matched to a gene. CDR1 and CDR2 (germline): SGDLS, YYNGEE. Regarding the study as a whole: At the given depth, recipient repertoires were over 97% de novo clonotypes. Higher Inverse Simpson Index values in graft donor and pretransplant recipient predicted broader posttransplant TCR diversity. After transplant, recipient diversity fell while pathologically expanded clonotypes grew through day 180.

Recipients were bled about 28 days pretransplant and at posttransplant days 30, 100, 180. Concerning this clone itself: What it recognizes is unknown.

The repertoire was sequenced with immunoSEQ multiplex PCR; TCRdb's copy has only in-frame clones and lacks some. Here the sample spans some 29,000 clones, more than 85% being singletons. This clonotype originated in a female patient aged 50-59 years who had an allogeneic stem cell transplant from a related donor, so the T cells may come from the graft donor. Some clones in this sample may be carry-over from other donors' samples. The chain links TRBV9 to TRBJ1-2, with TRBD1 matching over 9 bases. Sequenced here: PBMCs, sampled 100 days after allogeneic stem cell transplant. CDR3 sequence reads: CASSAGTGNYGYTF. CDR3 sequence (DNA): TGTGCCAGCAGCGCCGGGACAGGGAACTATGGCTACACCTTC.